This TCR beta chain appears in the sequencing data of a study of Graves' ophthalmopathy and Graves' hyperthyroidism. The CDR3 runs to 14 residues. CDR1 SQVTM and CDR2 ANQGSEA come from the germline V gene. The V segment lost 5 bases and the J segment 2 bases; nucleotides outside the gene matches: 6. Amplification of the TCR beta CDR3 regions used RNA transcripts (as template). RT-PCR with HTBI primers came first, then second-round multiplex PCR. One entry per CDR3 protein results from TCRdb running MiXCR on the multiplex PCR reads. The table records about 210,000 distinct CDR3 sequences, 25% to 30% of them present only once.

The chain employs TRBV29-1 and TRBJ1-2; 9 positions agree with TRBD1. The TCR sequence derives from a man aged 45-60 years with Graves' ophthalmopathy. Sequencing was performed on peripheral blood. As DNA, the CDR3 is TGCAGCGTTCGTCCCGGGACAGGGAACTATGGCTACACCTTC. Its protein product is CSVRPGTGNYGYTF.